This T cell receptor (beta chain) is from a study of regulatory T cells in long-lasting Graves disease. Points from the study as a whole: New patients shared fewer public clonotypes (roughly 910) than persistent patients did (fewer than 3,000). Persistent cases favored TRBV28, TRBJ1-2 and TRBJ2-5.

Libraries of TCR beta came from iRepertoire HTBI primers plus Arm-PCR of CDR3 regions. Authors' methods: 60 or so TRBV and some 14 TRBJ segments were identified across samples. One entry per CDR3 protein results from TCRdb running MiXCR on the multiplex PCR reads. The V and J calls reflect TCRdb's pipeline rather than the authors' work. The sample yields roughly 400,000 distinct CDR3 sequences, 21% seen once. This CDR3 has 17 amino acids. Germline loops: CDR1 MDHEN, CDR2 SYDVKM. Time point reported: persistent/refractory GD, antithyroid drugs over 5 years with positive TRAb. The TCR library was made from RNA that had been extracted from PBMCs in TRIzol. This clonotype was picked up a small number of times. Its antigen is still unknown. The junction departs from the called germline gene at one end, perhaps through a read error.

The TCR originated in a female donor with Graves disease. J is TRBJ2-7 and V is TRBV28; the D gene could be TRBD1 or TRBD2 (5 bases each). Here the sequenced sample was peripheral blood mononuclear cells (PBMCs), taken when the disease was refractory, from a patient treated with antithyroid drugs. The CDR3 loop reads CASSQDREGLLGYEQYF. In DNA, the CDR3 is TGCGCCAGCAGCCAAGATCGTGAGGGGCTCTTGGGCTACGAGCAGTACTTC.